These 6 T cell receptor beta chains were sequenced from one sample in a study of T cell changes during pregnancy in multiple sclerosis. The assay was immunoSEQ multiplex PCR, and TCRdb's table has in-frame clones only and misses some. Of approximately 100,000 clones listed, 90% to 95% are singletons. Sample: peripheral blood, taken before pregnancy. The receptors derive from a female donor with multiple sclerosis, enrolled in a pregnancy study.

V and J are TRBV2 and TRBJ1-2; 8 positions match TRBD1. The CDR3 consists of 15 residues. The germline V gene has CDR1 SNHLY and CDR2 FYNNEI. V lost 2 bases, J lost 8 bases, and 10 bases stayed unmatched. The CDR3 protein is CASSERGQGIFGYTF. CDR3 coding DNA: TGTGCCAGCAGTGAACGTGGACAGGGTATATTCGGCTACACCTTC.

This clone was observed once. CDR3 nucleotides: TGTGCCAGCAGCTTACCTCCCTTCTACGAGCAGTACTTC. Its protein product is CASSLPPFYEQYF. The rearrangement links TRBV7-2 to TRBJ2-7; D remains ambiguous. Per the germline V gene, CDR1 is SGHTA and CDR2 is FQGNSA. The V gene lost 2 bases and the J gene lost 3 bases, with 8 bases spanning the gap. CDR3 length equals 13 residues.

This clone was observed once. Within the sample, other DNA sequences also encode this same CDR3. V gene TRBV5-4 combines with J gene TRBJ2-3; 7 positions agree with TRBD1. Germline V gene lookup returns CDR1 SGHNT and CDR2 YYREEE (reference sequence). CDR3 size: 15 residues. The J segment lost 2 bases and the V segment lost 0 bases, leaving 3 bases of the junction unmatched. The CDR3 protein is CASSLDRGNTDTQYF. CDR3 coding DNA: TGTGCCAGCAGCTTGGACAGGGGAAACACAGATACGCAGTATTTT. The full variable domain, in which reference TRBV5-4 and TRBJ2-3 provide the parts outside the CDR3, is ETGVTQSPTHLIKTRGQQVTLRCSSQSGHNTVSWYQQALGQGPQFIFQYYREEENGRGNFPPRFSGLQFPNYSSELNVNALELDDSALYLCASSLDRGNTDTQYFGPGTRLTVL.

The chain employs TRBV10-3 and TRBJ2-7, with D maybe TRBD1 (6 bases). This CDR3 has 12 residues. Trimming cost V 6 bases and J 2 bases, with 8 bases left between them. The germline gives CDR1 ENHRY, CDR2 SYGVKD. The DNA of the CDR3 is TGTGCCATCAGGGACAGCACCTACGAGCAGTACTTC. This sequence encodes CAIRDSTYEQYF.

The J gene is TRBJ2-1, the V gene TRBV19; 10 bases match TRBD2. The CDR3 is 18 residues long. Germline loops: CDR1 LNHDA, CDR2 SQIVND (reference sequence). The trim removed 3 bases at V and 6 bases at J, leaving 14 bases unmatched. The DNA for the CDR3 is TGTGCCAGTAGTATCGCAGGACTAGCGGTTAATTCCCTCAATGAGCAGTTCTTC. Encoded protein: CASSIAGLAVNSLNEQFF.

The chain employs TRBV5-1 and TRBJ1-2; D not resolved. Germline V gene sequence: CDR1 SGHRS, CDR2 YFSETQ. V was cut by 0 bases and J by 1 base, with 7 bases left in between. This CDR3 is built from 14 residues. In DNA, the CDR3 is TGCGCCAGCAGCTTGGCGGGGTTTAACTATGGCTACACCTTC. Its protein is CASSLAGFNYGYTF. Full variable domain (outside the CDR3, taken from reference TRBV5-1 and TRBJ1-2): KAGVTQTPRYLIKTRGQQVTLSCSPISGHRSVSWYQQTPGQGLQFLFEYFSETQRNKGNFPGRFSGRQFSNSRSEMNVSTLELGDSALYLCASSLAGFNYGYTFGSGTRLTVV.